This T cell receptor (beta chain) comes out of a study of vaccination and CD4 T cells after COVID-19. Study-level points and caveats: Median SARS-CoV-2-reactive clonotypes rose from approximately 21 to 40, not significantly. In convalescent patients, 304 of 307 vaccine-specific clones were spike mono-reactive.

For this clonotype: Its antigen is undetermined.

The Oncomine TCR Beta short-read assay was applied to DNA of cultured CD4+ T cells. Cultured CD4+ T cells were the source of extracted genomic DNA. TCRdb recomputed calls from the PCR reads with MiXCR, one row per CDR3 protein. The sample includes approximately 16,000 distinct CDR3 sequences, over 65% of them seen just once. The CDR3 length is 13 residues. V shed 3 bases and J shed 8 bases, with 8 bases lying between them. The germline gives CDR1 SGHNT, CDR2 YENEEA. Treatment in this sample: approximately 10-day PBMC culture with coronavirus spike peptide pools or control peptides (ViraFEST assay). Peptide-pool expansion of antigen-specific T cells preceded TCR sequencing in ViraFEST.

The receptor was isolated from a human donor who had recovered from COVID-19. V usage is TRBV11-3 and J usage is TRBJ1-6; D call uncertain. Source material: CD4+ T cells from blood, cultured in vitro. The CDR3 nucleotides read TGTGCCAGCAGCTTTAGGCGGGATTCACCCCTCCACTTT. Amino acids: CASSFRRDSPLHF. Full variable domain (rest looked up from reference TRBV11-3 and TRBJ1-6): EAGVVQSPRYKIIEKKQPVAFWCNPISGHNTLYWYLQNLGQGPELLIRYENEEAVDDSQLPKDRFSAERLKGVDSTLKIQPAELGDSAVYLCASSFRRDSPLHFGNGTRLTVT.